Listed here are 10 T cell receptor beta chains from one sample, sequenced in a study of read filtering for tumor transcriptome and immune sequencing. From approximately 400 ng of RNA, a library with molecular barcoded alpha/delta and beta/gamma adaptors was made. Using its own MiXCR run on the reads, TCRdb lists one record per CDR3 protein. The sample holds some 22,000 distinct CDR3 sequences; roughly 19% are singletons and the top ten take about a sixth. Sequencing was done on a sample of a population of CD138-negative cells sorted from bone marrow. The receptors here all came from a donor at least 40 years old with multiple myeloma.

Ten or more counts support this clonotype. J is TRBJ1-1 and V is TRBV12-3 or TRBV12-4; no definite D call. The V gene lost 9 bases and the J gene lost 1 base, with 12 bases spanning the gap. This CDR3 is built from 13 residues. The CDR3 DNA reads TGTGCCAGTTGTCTGGTAGAGAACACTGAAGCTTTCTTT. Protein sequence: CASCLVENTEAFF.

Only one count was recorded for this clonotype. The V and J genes are TRBV7-9 and TRBJ2-7, with 7 bases that match TRBD1. J was trimmed by 6 bases and V by 3 bases; bases with no gene match: 11. This CDR3 region has 15 residues. The V gene's germline CDR1 is SEHNR and CDR2 FQNEAQ (reference sequence). CDR3 nucleotide sequence: TGTGCCAGCAGCTTCAAGGGACAGTGTGACTGCGAGCAGTACTTC. Translation gives CASSFKGQCDCEQYF.

This clonotype was observed at least ten times. The chain links TRBV6-2 or TRBV6-3 to TRBJ1-1; TRBD1 aligns across 7 bases. V trimming: 8 bases; J trimming: 0 bases; junction bases outside the gene matches: 9. Germline V lookup: CDR1 MNHEY, CDR2 SVGEGT. This CDR3 is built from 15 residues. The CDR3 bases are TGTGCCAGCCGCCGGGACAGCATTATGAACACTGAAGCTTTCTTT. Translation gives CASRRDSIMNTEAFF.

V usage is TRBV11-2 and J usage is TRBJ2-1; 7 bases line up with TRBD2. Germline V gene lookup returns CDR1 SGHAT and CDR2 FQNNGV. V dropped 1 base and J dropped 2; count of bases not matched to a gene: 5. This CDR3 has 16 residues. As DNA, the CDR3 is TGTGCCAGCAGCTTAGCCCCCAGCGGGGCCTACAATGAGCAGTTCTTC. It yields the protein CASSLAPSGAYNEQFF.

This clonotype was detected ten times or more. J is TRBJ1-2 and V is TRBV28, with 9 bases aligning to TRBD1. The CDR3 length is 13 residues. With V trimmed by 6 bases and J by 4 bases, 3 bases remained unmatched. Germline assignment: CDR1 MDHEN and CDR2 SYDVKM. The CDR3 loop reads CASRRGQGYGYTF. The DNA of the CDR3 is TGTGCCAGCAGAAGGGGACAGGGCTATGGCTACACCTTC.

At least ten counts were recorded for this clonotype. This chain uses TRBV6-1 with TRBJ2-3, with D tentatively TRBD1 (5 bases). Trimming shortened V by 3 bases and J by 0 bases, and 13 bases separated the two germline ends. Germline CDR1 reads MNHNS; CDR2 reads SASEGT. This CDR3 contains 16 residues. CDR3 nucleotides: TGTGCCAGCAGTGAGCGGACAAGGCGGAGCACAGATACGCAGTATTTT. It translates to CASSERTRRSTDTQYF.

This clonotype was seen many times. This sequence joins TRBV24-1 and TRBJ2-1, with 10 bases identical to TRBD2. Germline loops: CDR1 KGHDR, CDR2 SFDVKD. The V and J ends lost 2 bases and 6 bases, in that order; junction bases with no gene match: 12. The CDR3 length is 18 residues. In DNA form, the CDR3 reads TGTGCCACCAGTGATTCTCCATTAAGCGGGAGGGCCATCAATGAGCAGTTCTTC. It is translated as CATSDSPLSGRAINEQFF.

By frequency in the sample, this clonotype is medium-sized (0.01 to 0.1%). The rearrangement uses TRBV6-5 and TRBJ2-5, with D hard to call. This CDR3 is 11 amino acids long. The germline V and J ends were trimmed by 2 bases and 4 bases, with 2 bases remaining between them. Germline-derived CDR1 and CDR2 are MNHEY and SVGAGI. CDR3: CASSYGETQYF. For the CDR3, the DNA is TGTGCCAGCAGTTACGGAGAGACCCAGTACTTC.

The table lists this clonotype with many counts. This chain uses TRBV6-2 or TRBV6-3 with TRBJ1-1; possibly TRBD1 for D (6 bases). CDR3 length: 14 residues. Germline V gene data show CDR1 as MNHEY and CDR2 as SVGEGT. The V end lost 0 bases, the J end lost 1 base, and 6 bases lay between the germline ends. For the CDR3, the DNA is TGTGCCAGCAGTTACTCGACAGGGAACACTGAAGCTTTCTTT. Its translation: CASSYSTGNTEAFF.

This clonotype was seen at least ten times. The V gene is TRBV28, the J gene TRBJ2-5; 11 nucleotides agree with TRBD2. The J segment lost 1 base and the V segment lost 2 bases, leaving 9 bases of the junction unmatched. Germline V gives CDR1 MDHEN, CDR2 SYDVKM. This CDR3 region has 18 residues. The CDR3 reads CASSLGTSGAGFQETQYF. Here the CDR3 DNA reads TGTGCCAGCAGTTTAGGGACTAGCGGAGCTGGCTTCCAAGAGACCCAGTACTTC.